The 6 T cell receptor beta chains presented below share a single source sample, sequenced in a study of blood T cell repertoires in COVID-19. Profiled with immunoSEQ multiplex PCR; TCRdb holds only in-frame clones, not every one. Among approximately 88,000 clones listed, approximately 90% were seen once. The specimen was peripheral blood. The receptors stem from a woman between 50 and 59 years old in a cohort sampled during active COVID-19.

This chain uses TRBV3-1 (or the pseudogene TRBV3-2) with TRBJ2-1; 7 bases align to TRBD2. This CDR3 is 15 amino acids long. CDR1 and CDR2 (germline): LGHDT, YNNKEL (reference sequence). Trimming removed 0 bases from V and 4 bases from J; junction bases left unmatched: 3. The CDR3 spells CASSQDGTKYNEQFF. CDR3 nucleotide sequence: TGTGCCAGCAGCCAAGATGGGACTAAATACAATGAGCAGTTCTTC.

V is TRBV18 and J is TRBJ2-1; 8 nucleotides align to TRBD1. Germline CDR1 is KGHSH and CDR2 is LQKENI. V shed 6 bases, J shed 0 bases, and the junction held 25 bases outside the gene matches. The CDR3 spans 22 residues. CDR3 DNA: TGTGCCAGCTCCCTTAGGACAGGGTGGGATTCTTCTACCAAAGGCTCCTACAATGAGCAGTTCTTC. It translates to CASSLRTGWDSSTKGSYNEQFF. Full variable domain (remainder filled in from reference TRBV18 and TRBJ2-1): NAGVMQNPRHLVRRRGQEARLRCSPMKGHSHVYWYRQLPEEGLKFMVYLQKENIIDESGMPKERFSAEFPKEGPSILRIQQVVRGDSAAYFCASSLRTGWDSSTKGSYNEQFFGPGTRLTVL.

The chain joins TRBV5-4 to TRBJ2-4; TRBD2 matches 8 bases. V lost 3 bases and J lost 2; bases outside the gene matches: 13. This CDR3 contains 18 residues. Looked up from germline, CDR1 is SGHNT and CDR2 is YYREEE (reference sequence). The CDR3 DNA sequence: TGTGCCAGCAGCTCGCCCGGGGGGGGTTACCTGACCAAAAACATTCAGTACTTC. Its translation: CASSSPGGGYLTKNIQYF.

This sequence joins TRBV7-8 and TRBJ1-5; D might be TRBD1 (5 bases). V dropped 1 base and J dropped 4 bases, with 11 bases sitting between them. Germline V gene sequence: CDR1 SGHVS, CDR2 FQNEAQ. CDR3 length: 15 residues. CDR3 nucleotide sequence: TGTGCCAGCAGCTTAGGGGGACTTCAAAATCAGCCCCAGCATTTT. Amino acid sequence: CASSLGGLQNQPQHF.

J is TRBJ2-5 and V is TRBV3-1 (or the pseudogene TRBV3-2), with a tentative D call TRBD2 (6 bases). Trimming pared 8 bases from V and 5 bases from J, leaving 12 bases between. CDR1 and CDR2 (germline): LGHDT, YNNKEL (reference sequence). The CDR3 is made up of 12 amino acids. CDR3 DNA sequence: TGTGCCAGCTCGGCGGGGTTGGAGACCCAGTACTTC. Its protein is CASSAGLETQYF.

The chain has TRBV7-8 and TRBJ2-2; D unclear. The CDR3 is made up of 18 amino acids. CDR1 is SGHVS, CDR2 FQNEAQ, per germline. Trimming stripped 7 bases from V and 1 base from J, with 22 bases between. The CDR3 protein is CASKVPLGRLRNTGELFF. In nucleotides, the CDR3 is TGTGCCAGCAAAGTACCCCTGGGCCGGCTCAGGAACACCGGGGAGCTGTTTTTT.